Shown below are 18 T cell receptor beta chains from a single sample sequenced in a study of chemoradiotherapy in HPV16-positive cancers. Using immunoSEQ multiplex PCR, the repertoire was profiled, and TCRdb retains in-frame clones only, with some absent. The sample comprises under 40,000 clones, about nine tenths of which are singletons, and more than 3% rests with the top ten. The input for sequencing was blood, taken from a patient who underwent chemoradiotherapy. The receptors derive from a human donor with HPV-associated anogenital cancer.

The chain is built from TRBV10-2 and TRBJ1-2, with D uncertain. The germline gives CDR1 WSHSY, CDR2 SAAADI. The CDR3 consists of 11 residues. Trimming removed 3 bases at V and 8 bases at J, with 7 bases between. CDR3 coding DNA: TGCGCCAGCAGTGAAAGTCGGGGCTACACCTTC. As protein: CASSESRGYTF.

The chain recombines TRBV19 with TRBJ1-1; D uncertain. The CDR3 spans 11 residues. The ends were cut back, 3 bases at V and 7 bases at J, with 6 bases in the middle. The germline CDR1 and CDR2 sequences are LNHDA and SQIVND (reference sequence). CDR3 in DNA: TGTGCCAGTAGTATGGGCTTTGAAGCTTTCTTT. It codes for CASSMGFEAFF.

This chain links TRBV4-1 with TRBJ2-5, with no clear D. Germline values: CDR1 MGHRA, CDR2 YSYEKL. Between the trimmed V and J ends, which lost 4 bases and 1 base, there was a span of 1 base. This CDR3 comprises 11 residues. The CDR3 sequence: CASSRQETQYF. The CDR3 DNA follows: TGCGCCAGCAGCCGCCAAGAGACCCAGTACTTC.

J is TRBJ1-1 and V is TRBV29-1, with D unclear. The CDR3 extends over 13 amino acids. Per the germline V gene, CDR1 is SQVTM and CDR2 is ANQGSEA. V was clipped by 5 bases and J by 2 bases, with 12 bases between them. CDR3 sequence (DNA): TGCAGCGTTCCCCTAGCTAGAAACACTGAAGCTTTCTTT. Translated: CSVPLARNTEAFF. Supplemented by reference TRBV29-1 and TRBJ1-1, the full variable domain reads SAVISQKPSRDICQRGTSLTIQCQVDSQVTMMFWYRQQPGQSLTLIATANQGSEATYESGFVIDKFPISRPNLTFSTLTVSNMSPEDSSIYLCSVPLARNTEAFFGQGTRLTVV.

The J gene is TRBJ2-2, the V gene TRBV30; 8 nucleotides match TRBD2. The CDR3 contains 15 residues. With 0 bases clipped from V and 4 bases from J, the junction kept 4 bases outside the gene matches. CDR1 and CDR2 from the germline V gene are GTSNPN and SVGIG (reference sequence). CDR3 DNA sequence: TGTGCCTGGAGTGTATCCGGGAGGGCCACCGGGGAGCTGTTTTTT. Its protein is CAWSVSGRATGELFF.

The DNA for the CDR3 is TGTGCCAGCAGCTTGGGAGGGAATGGCTACACCTTC. Its protein is CASSLGGNGYTF. The V call is TRBV13, the J call TRBJ1-2; D unresolved. V lost 3 bases to trimming and J lost 6 bases, with 8 bases between them. Per germline, CDR1 PRHDT and CDR2 FYEKMQ (reference sequence). This CDR3 has 12 residues.

The gene calls are TRBV7-3 and TRBJ2-2; TRBD1 matches at 9 bases. Trimming took 3 bases from V and 6 from J; bases not matched to a gene: 8. Germline V lookup: CDR1 SGHTA, CDR2 FQGTGA. This CDR3 contains 16 residues. CDR3 protein: CASSFYRGRNAGELFF. The CDR3 region has the DNA TGTGCCAGCAGCTTTTACAGGGGGCGAAACGCCGGGGAGCTGTTTTTT.

V is TRBV7-2 and J is TRBJ2-3; 16 bases agree with TRBD2. Losses at the gene ends were 3 bases for V and 3 bases for J; bases not matched to a gene: 3. Germline CDR1 is SGHTA and CDR2 is FQGNSA. The CDR3 length is 17 residues. The CDR3 region has the DNA TGTGCCAGCAGCTTGGGACTAGCGGGGGGGCTTACAGATACGCAGTATTTT. This sequence encodes CASSLGLAGGLTDTQYF.

The chain couples TRBV19 to TRBJ2-1; TRBD2 matches 10 bases. V dropped 3 bases and J dropped 1; count of bases not matched to a gene: 6. This CDR3 has 17 amino acids. Germline V gene lookup returns CDR1 LNHDA and CDR2 SQIVND (reference sequence). For the CDR3, the DNA is TGTGCCAGTAGTATGACGGCAGCGGGAGGGTCCTACAATGAGCAGTTCTTC. Its protein product is CASSMTAAGGSYNEQFF.

The chain employs TRBV29-1 and TRBJ1-1; D call uncertain. The germline V gene has CDR1 SQVTM and CDR2 ANQGSEA. The CDR3 has 12 residues. V was clipped by 4 bases and J by 4 bases, with 10 bases between them. Written as DNA, the CDR3 is TGCAGCGTTGGAGGAGTTCGCACTGAAGCTTTCTTT. Its protein product is CSVGGVRTEAFF.

The chain uses TRBV6-5 and TRBJ2-4, with D perhaps matching TRBD2 (6 bases). Trimming removed 3 bases at V and 2 bases at J, with 14 bases between. This CDR3 region has 16 residues. The germline CDR1 and CDR2 sequences are MNHEY and SVGAGI. The CDR3 coding sequence is TGTGCCAGCAGTTATAACTGGAGGGGACCCAAAAACATTCAGTACTTC. Protein product: CASSYNWRGPKNIQYF.

This chain uses TRBV29-1 with TRBJ1-2, with 10 bases that match TRBD1. Germline CDR1 is SQVTM and CDR2 is ANQGSEA. Trimming at V came to 7 bases and at J to 5 bases, leaving 4 bases not matched to a gene. The CDR3 totals 12 residues. CDR3 sequence reads: CSAADRGYGYTF. CDR3 DNA sequence: TGCAGCGCCGCGGACAGGGGGTATGGCTACACCTTC.

The chain combines TRBV7-6 with TRBJ1-1, with TRBD1 matching over 7 bases. This CDR3 contains 15 residues. V shed 5 bases, J shed 3 bases, and the junction held 9 bases outside the gene matches. From germline, CDR1 is SGHVS and CDR2 FNYEAQ. The CDR3 DNA reads as TGTGCCAGCAGCCCCTACCGACAGGGCGACACTGAAGCTTTCTTT. This encodes CASSPYRQGDTEAFF.

The rearrangement joins TRBV4-3 to TRBJ1-6; D remains unclear. Trimming shortened V by 0 bases and J by 7 bases, and 4 bases separated the two germline ends. Per germline, CDR1 LGHNA and CDR2 YSLEER. The CDR3 runs 13 residues. This CDR3 reads CASSQDPNSPLHF. In DNA, the CDR3 is TGCGCCAGCAGCCAAGACCCCAATTCACCCCTCCACTTT.

The genes are TRBV7-8 and TRBJ2-2; tentatively, D is TRBD1 (6 bases). With 5 bases removed from V and 6 bases from J, the gap between germline ends came to 13 bases. This CDR3 is 14 amino acids long. Germline values: CDR1 SGHVS, CDR2 FQNEAQ. This CDR3 is CASSHRVSAGELFF. In DNA form, the CDR3 reads TGTGCCAGCAGCCACAGGGTGAGCGCCGGGGAGCTGTTTTTT.

Only a few counts were recorded for this clone. The V and J genes are TRBV6-1 and TRBJ1-2, with unresolved D. The germline gives CDR1 MNHNS, CDR2 SASEGT. V was pared by 2 bases and J by 4 bases, with 14 bases between. The CDR3 length is 15 residues. As DNA, the CDR3 is TGTGCCAGCAGTGAAATGGCCCCGGAAGGCTATGGCTACACCTTC. Its translation: CASSEMAPEGYGYTF.

This clone was seen a single time. This chain connects TRBV9 to TRBJ2-7, with TRBD1 matching 12 bases. This CDR3 spans 14 amino acids. CDR1 and CDR2 from the germline V gene are SGDLS and YYNGEE. V was pared by 0 bases and J by 5 bases, with 0 bases of the junction left unmatched. The CDR3 reads CASSVGDRGHEQYF. Written as DNA, the CDR3 is TGTGCCAGCAGCGTAGGGGACAGGGGGCACGAGCAGTACTTC.

This sequence joins TRBV5-8 and TRBJ2-5; 9 bases are a match to TRBD1. With V trimmed by 0 bases and J by 6 bases, 3 bases remained unmatched. The CDR3 is 14 residues long. CDR1 is SGHTS, CDR2 YDEGEE, per germline. The CDR3 DNA is TGTGCCAGCAGCTTGGGACAGGGGGTAAAGACCCAGTACTTC. It codes for CASSLGQGVKTQYF.